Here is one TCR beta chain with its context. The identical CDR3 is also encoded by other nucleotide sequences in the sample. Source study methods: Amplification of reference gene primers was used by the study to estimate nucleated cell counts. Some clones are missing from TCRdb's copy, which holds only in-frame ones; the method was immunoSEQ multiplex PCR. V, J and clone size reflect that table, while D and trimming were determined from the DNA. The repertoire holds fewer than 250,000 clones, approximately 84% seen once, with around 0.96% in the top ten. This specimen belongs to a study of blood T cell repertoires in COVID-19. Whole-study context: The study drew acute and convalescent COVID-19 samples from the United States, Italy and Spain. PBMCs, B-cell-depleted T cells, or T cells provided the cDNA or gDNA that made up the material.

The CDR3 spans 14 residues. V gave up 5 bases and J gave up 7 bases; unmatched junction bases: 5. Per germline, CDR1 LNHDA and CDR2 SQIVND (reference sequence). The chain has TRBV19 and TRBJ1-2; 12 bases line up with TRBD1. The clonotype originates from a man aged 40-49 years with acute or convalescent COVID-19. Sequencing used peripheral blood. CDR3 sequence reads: CASSPRDRGPGYTF. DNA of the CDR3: TGTGCCAGTAGTCCTCGGGACAGGGGGCCTGGCTACACCTTC. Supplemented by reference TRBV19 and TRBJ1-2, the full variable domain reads DGGITQSPKYLFRKEGQNVTLSCEQNLNHDAMYWYRQDPGQGLRLIYYSQIVNDFQKGDIAEGYSVSREKKESFPLTVTSAQKNPTAFYLCASSPRDRGPGYTFGSGTRLTVV.